The clone carrying this TCR beta chain was observed a handful of times. Germline V gene sequence: CDR1 SGHDT, CDR2 YYEEEE. CDR3 length: 17 residues. V lost 1 base and J lost 0; bases outside the gene matches: 7. This sample stems from a study of shared T cell receptors in the human thymus. Sequenced by immunoSEQ multiplex PCR; TCRdb stores in-frame clones only, minus some. The sample contains approximately 580,000 clones, around 78% of which appear only once. These data also formed part of another study, on human thymus T cells. That source reports: Finnish infants who were healthy and having corrective surgery for congenital heart defects made up the donors. Corrective cardiac operations yielded the resected thymus tissue. The authors found apparently biased V and J gene usage in thymic and blood repertoires. Related work showed strongly overlapping thymic repertoires across unrelated individuals.

Sequenced: thymocytes. This clonotype was sampled from a boy younger than two with a congenital heart defect. The rearrangement joins TRBV5-6 to TRBJ2-7; 10 positions match TRBD1. This chain's CDR3 is CASSLLGTGESSYEQYF. The CDR3 coding sequence is TGTGCCAGCAGCTTGTTAGGGACAGGGGAGAGCTCCTACGAGCAGTACTTC.